The 32 T cell receptor beta chains in this list originate from one sample, sequenced in a study of blood T cell repertoires in COVID-19. The repertoire was sequenced with immunoSEQ multiplex PCR; TCRdb's copy has only in-frame clones and lacks some. The sample holds around 290,000 clones, 89% seen once. Material: PBMCs or T cells enriched from blood (not recorded which). The origin of the receptors is a woman in her thirties or forties who had recovered from COVID-19.

The table lists this clone with a count of one. The rearrangement links TRBV6-2 or TRBV6-3 to TRBJ1-1, with D maybe TRBD1 (6 bases). The CDR3 covers 17 residues. Germline CDR1 and CDR2: MNHEY and SVGEGT. V was clipped by 2 bases and J by 0 bases, with 16 bases between them. CDR3 DNA: TGTGCCAGCAGTTACCGCCTCGGACAGCCCATGAACACTGAAGCTTTCTTT. This sequence encodes CASSYRLGQPMNTEAFF.

V gene TRBV2 combines with J gene TRBJ2-6; 11 nucleotides match TRBD1. Germline CDR1 SNHLY, CDR2 FYNNEI. The V segment lost 6 bases and the J segment 0 bases; nucleotides outside the gene matches: 7. CDR3 length: 18 amino acids. This CDR3 is CASRPSGTGGSGANVLTF. The CDR3 DNA reads as TGTGCCAGCAGGCCTTCCGGGACAGGGGGCTCTGGGGCCAACGTCCTGACTTTC.

V is TRBV7-2 and J is TRBJ2-2; TRBD1 aligns across 7 bases. Germline trimming cut 2 bases from V and 5 bases from J; bases unmatched to any gene: 5. This CDR3 contains 15 residues. The germline V gene has CDR1 SGHTA and CDR2 FQGNSA. The CDR3 region has the DNA TGTGCCAGCAGCTTAAAAACAGGGGTTACCGGGGAGCTGTTTTTT. Its protein is CASSLKTGVTGELFF.

The chain links TRBV12-5 to TRBJ2-3; TRBD1 aligns across 9 bases. The junction had 15 bases not matched to a gene; V was cut back by 4 bases and J by 4 bases. The CDR3 spans 18 residues. Germline loops: CDR1 LGHNT, CDR2 FRNRAP. The CDR3 bases are TGTGCTAGTGGTTCCCAGCTACAGGGGGCGTATACTGCAGATACGCAGTATTTT. This sequence encodes CASGSQLQGAYTADTQYF.

This clone has only one observation. J is TRBJ2-5 and V is TRBV5-1; D remains unclear. V lost 0 bases, J lost 3 bases, and 12 bases lay in between. The CDR3 covers 15 residues. Germline CDR1 and CDR2: SGHRS and YFSETQ. The CDR3 nucleotides read TGCGCCAGCAGCTTGGCTGGTCCTTACAAAGAGACCCAGTACTTC. This sequence encodes CASSLAGPYKETQYF.

This rearrangement joins TRBV6-1 to TRBJ1-1; possibly TRBD1 for D (5 bases). The CDR3 sequence is 14 residues long. Trimming removed 2 bases at V and 5 bases at J, with 12 bases between. The germline CDR1 and CDR2 sequences are MNHNS and SASEGT. DNA of the CDR3: TGTGCCAGCAGTGAAATAGGGGTAAGGACTGAAGCTTTCTTT. Its protein product is CASSEIGVRTEAFF.

This rearrangement joins TRBV5-8 to TRBJ1-2; D gene unclear. The CDR3 contains 15 residues. Germline CDR1 and CDR2: SGHTS and YDEGEE. V was cut by 4 bases and J by 4 bases, with 17 bases left in between. The CDR3 DNA reads TGTGCCAGCAGCCCATTATCGGTACGGGGCTATGGCTACACCTTC. It is translated as CASSPLSVRGYGYTF.

Remarks on this clone: The same CDR3 is also encoded by other DNA sequences in this sample. V gene TRBV4-3 combines with J gene TRBJ1-1; TRBD1 might be the D (6 bases). The CDR3 is 13 amino acids. Trimming shortened V by 0 bases and J by 8 bases, and 10 bases separated the two germline ends. Germline V CDR1 and CDR2: LGHNA, YSLEER. The chain's CDR3 is CASSQDLGTEAFF. The CDR3 bases are TGCGCCAGCAGCCAAGATCTTGGGACAGAAGCTTTCTTT.

V is TRBV6-2 or TRBV6-3 and J is TRBJ2-7, with 10 bases aligning to TRBD1. Looked up from germline, CDR1 is MNHEY and CDR2 is SVGEGT. The V and J ends lost 2 bases and 4 bases, in that order; junction bases with no gene match: 14. CDR3 length: 18 residues. Here the CDR3 DNA reads TGTGCCAGCAGTTACCTAATAATGACAGGGGGCGACGCGTACGAGCAGTACTTC. It translates to CASSYLIMTGGDAYEQYF.

This clone was detected only once. This sequence joins TRBV7-2 and TRBJ1-6; no clear D gene. V lost 2 bases, J lost 3 bases, and 11 bases lay in between. The germline CDR1 and CDR2 sequences are SGHTA and FQGNSA. There are 16 residues in the CDR3. CDR3 DNA: TGTGCCAGCAGCTTAAGTTTACAAAACTATAATTCACCCCTCCACTTT. The encoded protein is CASSLSLQNYNSPLHF.

The chain combines TRBV3-1 (or the pseudogene TRBV3-2) with TRBJ1-1; D gene ambiguous. Germline V lookup: CDR1 LGHDT, CDR2 YNNKEL (reference sequence). The CDR3 contains 12 residues. V lost 1 base to trimming and J lost 9 bases, with 9 bases between them. Written as DNA, the CDR3 is TGTGCCAGCAGCCAAGTGGTTGACAAAGCTTTCTTT. It encodes CASSQVVDKAFF.

The genes are TRBV6-2 or TRBV6-3 and TRBJ2-7; D gene ambiguous. The CDR3 covers 17 residues. Germline V CDR1 and CDR2: MNHEY, SVGEGT. V was pared by 6 bases and J by 2 bases, with 23 bases between. In DNA form, the CDR3 reads TGTGCCAGCAGCCGTGGGTGGTTAACATTAACTACCTACGAGCAGTACTTC. This translates into CASSRGWLTLTTYEQYF.

The gene calls are TRBV5-4 and TRBJ2-1; D is unclear. With 5 bases removed from V and 2 bases from J, the gap between germline ends came to 14 bases. The CDR3 is made up of 15 amino acids. In germline, CDR1 is SGHNT, CDR2 YYREEE (reference sequence). The CDR3 is CASRATWSPYNEQFF. CDR3 sequence (DNA): TGTGCCAGCAGAGCGACCTGGTCCCCCTACAATGAGCAGTTCTTC.

The J gene is TRBJ2-2, the V gene TRBV2; D gene unclear. Germline CDR1 reads SNHLY; CDR2 reads FYNNEI. V dropped 3 bases and J dropped 0 bases, with 8 bases sitting between them. The CDR3 consists of 15 residues. CDR3 sequence (DNA): TGTGCCAGCAGTGATTCCCTTTCGAACACCGGGGAGCTGTTTTTT. Protein product: CASSDSLSNTGELFF.

This sequence joins TRBV27 and TRBJ2-2; tentative D call: TRBD1 (6 bases). Trimming left V 3 bases short and J 1 base short, with 9 bases between. Germline lookup yields CDR1 MNHEY and CDR2 SMNVEV (reference sequence). This CDR3 spans 15 amino acids. The DNA for the CDR3 is TGTGCCAGCAGTTTTAGCAGGGGGAACACCGGGGAGCTGTTTTTT. This codes for CASSFSRGNTGELFF.

The CDR3 loop reads CASSDFGTDAGNTIYF. The DNA for the CDR3 is TGTGCCAGCAGTGACTTCGGGACAGACGCGGGAAACACCATATATTTT. The chain links TRBV6-4 to TRBJ1-3, with 7 bases aligning to TRBD1. The CDR3 has 16 residues. Germline trimming cut 1 base from V and 4 bases from J; bases unmatched to any gene: 7. Germline V gene lookup returns CDR1 MRHNA and CDR2 SNTAGT.

This clone has a single count. The chain carries TRBV9 and TRBJ1-2; 9 nucleotides match TRBD1. CDR1 and CDR2 (germline): SGDLS, YYNGEE. CDR3 size: 15 residues. With 3 bases clipped from V and 7 bases from J, the junction kept 10 bases outside the gene matches. CDR3 residues: CASSAGRTGAGGYTF. In DNA, the CDR3 is TGTGCCAGCAGCGCCGGTAGGACAGGGGCCGGTGGCTACACCTTC.

This clone is a singleton in its sample. This chain joins TRBV6-6 and TRBJ1-2, with 7 bases identical to TRBD1. Germline CDR1 is MNHNY and CDR2 is SVGAGI (reference sequence). The CDR3 consists of 14 residues. Trimming at V came to 8 bases and at J to 3 bases, leaving 9 bases not matched to a gene. The chain's CDR3 is CASERPGQYYGYTF. In DNA form, the CDR3 reads TGTGCCAGCGAAAGACCGGGACAGTACTATGGCTACACCTTC.

This clone was seen once. The chain carries TRBV4-3 and TRBJ2-3, with TRBD2 identical over 10 bases. CDR1 and CDR2 (germline): LGHNA, YSLEER. The CDR3 has 15 residues. Losses at the gene ends were 4 bases for V and 4 bases for J; bases not matched to a gene: 5. CDR3 region: CASSPGLAAPDTQYF. DNA for the CDR3: TGCGCCAGCAGCCCCGGACTAGCGGCCCCAGATACGCAGTATTTT.

This clone was seen more than once but under ten times. V and J are TRBV18 and TRBJ2-1; 8 positions match TRBD1. V dropped 4 bases and J dropped 9; count of bases not matched to a gene: 2. The CDR3 runs 12 residues. Per germline, CDR1 KGHSH and CDR2 LQKENI. Written as DNA, the CDR3 is TGTGCCAGCTCACAGGACAGGGTTGAGCAGTTCTTC. Translated: CASSQDRVEQFF.

CDR3 nucleotide sequence: TGTGCCAGCAGCCAAGATCATTTGGACAGGGGTGAAGCTTTCTTT. Its translation is CASSQDHLDRGEAFF. V usage is TRBV4-2 and J usage is TRBJ1-1, with 9 bases identical to TRBD1. V was clipped by 0 bases and J by 7 bases; unmatched bases: 6. Germline CDR1 is LGHNA and CDR2 is YNFKEQ. The CDR3 has 15 residues.

A few counts support this clone. The chain uses TRBV29-1 and TRBJ1-2, with D hard to call. Trimming took 0 bases from V and 7 from J, leaving 9 bases between them. In germline, CDR1 is SQVTM, CDR2 ANQGSEA. CDR3 length: 12 residues. Written as DNA, the CDR3 is TGCAGCGTTGAAGAACCGCCGGGTGGCTACACCTTC. As protein: CSVEEPPGGYTF. Based on the CDR3 plus reference TRBV29-1 and TRBJ1-2, the full variable domain is SAVISQKPSRDICQRGTSLTIQCQVDSQVTMMFWYRQQPGQSLTLIATANQGSEATYESGFVIDKFPISRPNLTFSTLTVSNMSPEDSSIYLCSVEEPPGGYTFGSGTRLTVV.

The chain carries TRBV4-3 and TRBJ1-2; 9 bases line up with TRBD1. The J segment lost 7 bases and the V segment lost 0 bases, leaving 21 bases of the junction unmatched. The V gene's germline CDR1 is LGHNA and CDR2 YSLEER. The CDR3 sequence is 20 residues long. CDR3 residues: CASSQDPHRTGEAFGFGYTF. In DNA form, the CDR3 reads TGCGCCAGCAGCCAAGATCCCCATCGGACAGGGGAGGCCTTCGGCTTTGGCTACACCTTC.

The chain combines TRBV19 with TRBJ2-7; 10 bases are a match to TRBD2. This CDR3 is 14 amino acids long. Unmatched junction bases numbered 0, after V lost 1 base and J lost 3 bases. The germline V gene has CDR1 LNHDA and CDR2 SQIVND (reference sequence). CDR3 amino acids: CASSIASGSYEQYF. The CDR3 bases are TGTGCCAGTAGTATAGCTAGCGGGAGCTACGAGCAGTACTTC.

This rearrangement joins TRBV6-1 to TRBJ1-1; perhaps TRBD1 as D (6 bases). The germline V gene has CDR1 MNHNS and CDR2 SASEGT. Trimming cost V 2 bases and J 6 bases, with 13 bases left between them. This CDR3 region has 14 residues. The CDR3 region is CASSEHRVAAEAFF. CDR3 bases: TGTGCCAGCAGTGAACACAGGGTAGCAGCTGAAGCTTTCTTT.

A few counts support this clone. CDR3 DNA: TGTGCCAGCGGGGGACTGACGAACACCGGGGAGCTGTTTTTT. Its protein is CASGGLTNTGELFF. V usage is TRBV27 and J usage is TRBJ2-2; D is possibly TRBD2 (6 bases). V was clipped by 8 bases and J by 0 bases, with 10 bases between them. The germline CDR1 and CDR2 sequences are MNHEY and SMNVEV (reference sequence). The CDR3 contains 14 residues.

In DNA, the CDR3 is TGTGCCAGCAGTGAAGGCAGTGCAACTAATGAAAAACTGTTTTTT. It specifies CASSEGSATNEKLFF. The genes are TRBV6-1 and TRBJ1-4; D remains unclear. Germline CDR1 is MNHNS and CDR2 is SASEGT. CDR3 size: 15 residues. The germline V and J ends were trimmed by 1 base and 0 bases, with 6 bases remaining between them.

The chain employs TRBV5-1 and TRBJ2-2, with D perhaps matching TRBD1 (6 bases). The V and J ends lost 0 bases and 5 bases respectively, with 11 bases between them. The V gene's germline CDR1 is SGHRS and CDR2 YFSETQ. There are 15 residues in the CDR3. The CDR3 region has the DNA TGCGCCAGCAGCTTGGGGACAGCAGGGACCGGGGAGCTGTTTTTT. Its protein is CASSLGTAGTGELFF.

The rearrangement uses TRBV5-4 and TRBJ2-1; D is possibly TRBD2 (5 bases). The germline V and J ends were trimmed by 0 bases and 2 bases, with 9 bases remaining between them. CDR1 and CDR2 from the germline V gene are SGHNT and YYREEE (reference sequence). The CDR3 totals 15 residues. DNA for the CDR3: TGTGCCAGCAGCTTGGATCTAGCCGCCTACAATGAGCAGTTCTTC. Protein sequence: CASSLDLAAYNEQFF.

The chain joins TRBV25-1 to TRBJ1-1; TRBD1 matches 8 bases. V trimming: 7 bases; J trimming: 4 bases; junction bases outside the gene matches: 8. The CDR3 runs 14 residues. Germline V lookup: CDR1 MGHDK, CDR2 SYGVNS. This CDR3 is CASIRTGSITEAFF. The CDR3 nucleotides read TGTGCCAGCATAAGGACAGGGTCGATCACTGAAGCTTTCTTT.

The chain uses TRBV30 and TRBJ1-1; 10 positions agree with TRBD1. Germline CDR1 and CDR2: GTSNPN and SVGIG (reference sequence). V was pared by 4 bases and J by 8 bases, with 16 bases of the junction left unmatched. CDR3 length: 16 amino acids. The CDR3 reads CAWTARDRGLGREAFF. For the CDR3, the DNA is TGTGCCTGGACCGCACGGGACAGGGGCCTTGGCCGGGAAGCTTTCTTT. Complete variable domain (other parts from reference TRBV30 and TRBJ1-1): SQTIHQWPATLVQPVGSPLSLECTVEGTSNPNLYWYRQAAGRGLQLLFYSVGIGQISSEVPQNLSASRPQDRQFILSSKKLLLSDSGFYLCAWTARDRGLGREAFFGQGTRLTVV.

This clone was picked up a small number of times. The V and J genes are TRBV21-1 and TRBJ1-1; the table's TRBD1 call for D was not verified on the DNA. TRBV21-1 constitutes a pseudogene. This CDR3 has 18 amino acids. DNA for the CDR3: TGTGCCAGCAGCATGCCGTGTCCAGGGGGCTTGGTGGACACTGAAGCTTTCTTT. Encoded protein: CASSMPCPGGLVDTEAFF.